This TCR beta chain stems from a study of blood T cells in healthy people across ages. On the study more broadly: When template switching was applied, about one barcoded beta molecule was captured per two T cells.

In this sample, this clonotype turned up once. What it recognizes is unknown. Donor samples were obtained from healthy Caucasian individuals from Russia, aged about 6 to 100. Isolated per sample were at least 6 million PBMCs. Through a sample-barcoded 5' primer and a J-beta primer mix, a second PCR was run for roughly 7 to 12 cycles. TCRdb re-derived calls from the 5' RACE reads in MiXCR, one entry per CDR3 protein. The table shows roughly 1,500,000 distinct CDR3 sequences, with about 31% occurring only once. General observations from the study: Naive T cell percentage by flow cytometry tracked strongly with beta diversity.

The source material was blood. The TCR was taken from a woman aged 30 to 39 in good health.

The CDR3 sequence: CASSSGLLNRGSHTF. The CDR3 bases are TGTGCCAGCAGCTCAGGATTATTAAACAGGGGTTCCCACACCTTC. The rearrangement joins TRBV13 to TRBJ1-2; 7 bases are a match to TRBD1. The CDR3 is 15 amino acids. Germline trimming cut 4 bases from V and 12 bases from J; bases unmatched to any gene: 17. Germline CDR1 and CDR2: PRHDT and FYEKMQ (reference sequence).